This T cell receptor (beta chain) was retrieved from a study of T cell changes during pregnancy in multiple sclerosis. Using immunoSEQ multiplex PCR, the repertoire was profiled, and TCRdb retains in-frame clones only, with some absent. The table shows roughly 99,000 clones, with 90% to 95% occurring only once. This CDR3 has 13 residues. The germline V gene has CDR1 SGHNT and CDR2 YYREEE (reference sequence). V was pared by 0 bases and J by 3 bases, with 6 bases between. The rearrangement links TRBV5-4 to TRBJ1-2; the D is unclear. The receptor was isolated from a female donor in good health, enrolled as a control in a pregnancy study. Sequencing used peripheral blood, obtained after pregnancy. The CDR3 protein is CASSLVVDYGYTF. The CDR3 DNA follows: TGTGCCAGCAGCTTGGTCGTCGACTATGGCTACACCTTC.